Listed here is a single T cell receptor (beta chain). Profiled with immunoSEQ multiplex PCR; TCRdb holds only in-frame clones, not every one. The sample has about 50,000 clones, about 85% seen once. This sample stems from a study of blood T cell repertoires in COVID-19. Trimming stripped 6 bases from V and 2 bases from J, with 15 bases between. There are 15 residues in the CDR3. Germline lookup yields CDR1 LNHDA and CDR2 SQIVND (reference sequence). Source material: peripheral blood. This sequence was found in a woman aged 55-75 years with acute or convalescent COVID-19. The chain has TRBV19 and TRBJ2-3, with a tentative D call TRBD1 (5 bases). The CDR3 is CASSRVGQNTDTQYF. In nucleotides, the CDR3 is TGTGCCAGTAGCAGGGTGGGGCAGAACACAGATACGCAGTATTTT.